A single TCR beta chain is shown here with its context. Its antigen is not yet known. This clone may be a read error of a much larger clone one base away. This record comes from a study of Graves' ophthalmopathy and Graves' hyperthyroidism (dated by TCRdb to 2017 to 2018). As for the study more broadly: Peripheral blood was collected at initial diagnosis, before any treatment. The study used TCR beta repertoire signatures to distinguish Graves' ophthalmopathy from Graves' hyperthyroidism and to predict progression to ophthalmopathy. In total, 135 blood samples were TCR-sequenced: 40 to 45 ophthalmopathy, roughly 77 hyperthyroidism and about 17 hyperthyroidism-to-ophthalmopathy patients. To explore V-J signatures that distinguish ophthalmopathy from hyperthyroidism, a discovery set of about a hundred patients was enrolled, made up of 40 to 45 with ophthalmopathy and around 60 with stable hyperthyroidism. For independent validation, a separate cohort was made up of 18 hyperthyroidism patients plus 17 patients who later progressed from hyperthyroidism to ophthalmopathy. In several hyperthyroidism patients, the T-cell repertoire of thyroid tissue was compared with the T-cell repertoire of blood. Following sampling, methimazole starting at 30 mg daily was administered to hyperthyroidism patients, and high-dose intravenous methylprednisolone was administered to ophthalmopathy patients. Beyond this particular receptor, the publication reports: In validation, the model predicted ophthalmopathy progression with about 64% sensitivity and approximately 78% specificity; more than ten predicted patients were CT-confirmed with GO in a median of approximately six months. In cross-validation, the 13-signature model distinguished ophthalmopathy from stable hyperthyroidism with approximately 85% sensitivity and approximately 81% specificity, and in the test set the corresponding values were approximately 79% and 70%. Most expanded thyroid clonotypes with frequency above 0.001 were also detected in blood, suggesting blood repertoires may reflect the thyroid immune response. Sample size was not statistically predetermined, and group allocation was not concealed from the investigators.

For repertoire sequencing, TCR beta CDR3 regions were amplified from RNA transcripts. HTBI primers and the Qiagen OneStep RT-PCR kit were used in a first-round RT-PCR, which was followed by a second-round multiplex PCR, size selection and purification. Sequencing of the libraries was carried out on an Illumina HiSeq2000 in paired-end mode with 100 bp reads. The original pipeline was this. SOAPnuke was used to process the reads, throwing out any read that had adapters, had uncalled bases, had a mean Phred below 15, or lacked an exact constant-primer or identifier match. COPE v1.2.5 was used to merge high-quality paired reads. Unique nucleotide sequences were defined as clonotypes and aligned to IMGT TRB V, D and J references using MiTCR v1.1. The analysis was limited to V-J combinations with a frequency above 0.0001, which together covered 99.2% of repertoires. A TCR clonal expansion and chaos score per V-J combination was defined as the ratio of F50 clonal expansion to chaos observed in the TCRdist matrix. Welch's t-statistics and random forest were used to narrow the features down to approximately 13 V-J combinations, which were then fed into a naive Bayes classifier. The similarity between thyroid and blood repertoires was quantified using the Morisita-Horn index. TCRdb reprocessed the public reads (quality trimming at Q25 with fastp, clone calling with MiXCR) and kept in-frame beta chains. Rows with one shared CDR3 protein collapse into an entry with the most common genes and DNA. The V and J calls and clone size are TCRdb's, not the authors'. The sample records almost 750,000 distinct CDR3 sequences, approximately 40% of which are singletons. Clones ranked in the top ten supply about 40% of the sample.

CDR1 and CDR2 are drawn from the germline V gene: MGHDK, SYGVNS. The CDR3 runs 14 amino acids, cysteine and phenylalanine included. Just CDR3 DNA is preserved here, 42 bases in frame from base 1. Ophthalmopathy patients had moderately to severely active disease, Clinical Activity Score of at least 3, NOSPECS grade of at least 4, and disease duration under 3 months. Patients were excluded if they had other autoimmune diseases, uncontrolled infections, pregnancy or lactation. Clinical symptoms, serum thyroxine, TRAb, thyroid ultrasound and orbital computed tomography were used for diagnosis. PBMCs were isolated from 10 ml of fresh peripheral blood by Ficoll-Paque density gradient centrifugation. Total RNA was extracted with Trizol reagent and quality-checked on an Agilent 2100 Bioanalyzer.

Sample: peripheral blood. The chain uses TRBV25-1 and TRBJ2-7; the D element could tentatively be TRBD1 or TRBD2, as 6 bases agree for each. This TCR came from an adult man with Graves' ophthalmopathy. The CDR3 protein: CVSSASGAPYEQYF. In nucleotide form, the sequence is TGTGTCAGCAGTGCGTCGGGGGCCCCCTACGAGCAGTACTTC.